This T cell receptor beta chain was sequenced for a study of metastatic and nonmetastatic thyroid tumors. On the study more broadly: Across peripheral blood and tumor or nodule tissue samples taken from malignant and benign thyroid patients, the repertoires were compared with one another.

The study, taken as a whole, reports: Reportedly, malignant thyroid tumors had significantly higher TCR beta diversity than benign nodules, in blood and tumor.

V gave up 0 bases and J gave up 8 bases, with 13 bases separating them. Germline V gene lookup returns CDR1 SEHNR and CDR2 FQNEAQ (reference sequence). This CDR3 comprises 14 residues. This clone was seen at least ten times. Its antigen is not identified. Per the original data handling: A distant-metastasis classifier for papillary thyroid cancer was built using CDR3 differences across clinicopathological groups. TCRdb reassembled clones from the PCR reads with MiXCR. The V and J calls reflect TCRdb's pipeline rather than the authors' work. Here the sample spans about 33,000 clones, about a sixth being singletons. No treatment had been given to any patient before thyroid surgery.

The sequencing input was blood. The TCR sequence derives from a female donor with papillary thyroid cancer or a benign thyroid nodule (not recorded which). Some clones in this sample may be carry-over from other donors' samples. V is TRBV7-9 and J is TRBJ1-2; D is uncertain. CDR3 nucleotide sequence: TGTGCCAGCAGCTTAGCGTCAGGCCCGGGGGGCTACACCTTC. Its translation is CASSLASGPGGYTF.